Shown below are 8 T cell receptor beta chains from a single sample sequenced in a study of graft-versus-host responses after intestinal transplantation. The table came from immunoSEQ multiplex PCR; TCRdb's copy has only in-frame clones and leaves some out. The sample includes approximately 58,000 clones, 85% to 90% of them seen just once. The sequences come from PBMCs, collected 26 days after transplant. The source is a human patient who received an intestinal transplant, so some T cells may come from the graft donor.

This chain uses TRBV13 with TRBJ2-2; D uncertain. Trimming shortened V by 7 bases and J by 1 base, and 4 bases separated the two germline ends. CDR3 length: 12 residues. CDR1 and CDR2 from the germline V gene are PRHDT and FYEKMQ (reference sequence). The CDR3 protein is CASTVNTGELFF. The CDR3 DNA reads TGTGCCAGCACAGTGAACACCGGGGAGCTGTTTTTT.

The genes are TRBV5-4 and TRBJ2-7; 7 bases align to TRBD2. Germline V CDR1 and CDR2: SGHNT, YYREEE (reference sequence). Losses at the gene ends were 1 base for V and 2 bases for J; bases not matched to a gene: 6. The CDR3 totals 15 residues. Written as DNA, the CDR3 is TGTGCCAGCAGCTTGAGAGCTAGCGGAACCTACGAGCAGTACTTC. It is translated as CASSLRASGTYEQYF.

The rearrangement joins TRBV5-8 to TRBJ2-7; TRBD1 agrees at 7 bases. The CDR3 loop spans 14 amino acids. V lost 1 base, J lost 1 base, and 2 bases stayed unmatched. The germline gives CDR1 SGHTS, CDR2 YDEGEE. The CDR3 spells CASSLRDRSYEQYF. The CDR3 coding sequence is TGTGCCAGCAGCTTGCGGGACAGATCCTACGAGCAGTACTTC.

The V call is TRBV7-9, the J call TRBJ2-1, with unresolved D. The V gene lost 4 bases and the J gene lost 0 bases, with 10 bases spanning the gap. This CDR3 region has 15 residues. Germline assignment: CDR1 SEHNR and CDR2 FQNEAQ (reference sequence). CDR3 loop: CASSSPAYSYNEQFF. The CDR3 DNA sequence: TGTGCCAGCAGCTCCCCAGCGTACTCCTACAATGAGCAGTTCTTC.

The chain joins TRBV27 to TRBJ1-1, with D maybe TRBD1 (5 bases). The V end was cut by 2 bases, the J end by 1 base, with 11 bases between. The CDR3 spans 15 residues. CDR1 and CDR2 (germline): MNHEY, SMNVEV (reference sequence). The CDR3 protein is CASSLHLGGNTEAFF. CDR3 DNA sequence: TGTGCCAGCAGTTTACACCTCGGGGGGAACACTGAAGCTTTCTTT.

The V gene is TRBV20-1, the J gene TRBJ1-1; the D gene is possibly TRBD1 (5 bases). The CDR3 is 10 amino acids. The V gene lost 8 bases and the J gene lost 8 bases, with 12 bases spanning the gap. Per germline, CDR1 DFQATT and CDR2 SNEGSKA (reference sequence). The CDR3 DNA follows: TGCAGTCCCGGGGGGTTCGAAGCTTTCTTT. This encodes CSPGGFEAFF.

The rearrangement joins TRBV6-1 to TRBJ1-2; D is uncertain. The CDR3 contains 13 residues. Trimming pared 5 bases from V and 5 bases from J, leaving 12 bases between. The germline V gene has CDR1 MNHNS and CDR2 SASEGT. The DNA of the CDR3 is TGTGCCAGCAGTCCCCGGGTGCCTTATGGCTACACCTTC. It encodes CASSPRVPYGYTF.

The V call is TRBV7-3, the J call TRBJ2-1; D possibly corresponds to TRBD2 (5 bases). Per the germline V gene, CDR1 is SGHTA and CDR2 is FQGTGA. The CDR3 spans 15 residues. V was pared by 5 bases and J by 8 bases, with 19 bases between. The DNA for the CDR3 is TGTGCCAGCAGCCGGTCCGGGATGTCCCTTGATGAGCAGTTCTTC. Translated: CASSRSGMSLDEQFF.